The present T cell receptor beta chain was sequenced within a study of blood T cell repertoires in COVID-19. Across the whole study: The analysed material was cDNA or gDNA that came from T cells, B-cell-depleted T cells, or PBMCs.

TCRdb's copy holds only in-frame clones and misses some; the assay was immunoSEQ multiplex PCR. The sample shows over 85,000 clones, around 90% of them seen only once. CDR3 length: 13 residues. Looked up from germline, CDR1 is SGHTA and CDR2 is FQGTGA. The V gene end was trimmed by 4 bases and the J gene end by 3 bases; junction bases not matched to a gene: 2. The sample comprised peripheral blood. The origin of this receptor is a human donor with COVID-19, enrolled during active disease. The donor label of this sample is uncertain. This chain links TRBV7-3 with TRBJ1-1; 7 nucleotides line up with TRBD1. The CDR3 here is CASSSGTDTEAFF. DNA for the CDR3: TGTGCCAGCAGCTCCGGGACAGACACTGAAGCTTTCTTT.